This entry lists 26 T cell receptor beta chains sequenced from one sample in a study of T cell responses to AZD1222 COVID-19 vaccine. Produced via immunoSEQ multiplex PCR; TCRdb's table is partial and in-frame only. The sample lists roughly 180,000 clones, just over 85% occurring once. The sample here was peripheral blood, taken on day 0 of AZD1222 vaccination. These receptors originate from an adult in good health.

The V call is TRBV6-5, the J call TRBJ1-1; no firm D call. Germline CDR1 and CDR2: MNHEY and SVGAGI. The CDR3 has 16 amino acids. Trimming pared 0 bases from V and 0 bases from J, leaving 11 bases between. DNA of the CDR3: TGTGCCAGCAGTTACTCCCGATCGTCATTGAACACTGAAGCTTTCTTT. Protein: CASSYSRSSLNTEAFF.

This clone showed up just a few times. The same CDR3 also results from other DNA sequences found in this sample. The rearrangement joins TRBV3-1 (or the pseudogene TRBV3-2) to TRBJ2-5; D gene uncertain. The CDR3 runs 12 residues. V shed 1 base and J shed 5 bases, with 5 bases lying between them. Germline V lookup: CDR1 LGHDT, CDR2 YNNKEL (reference sequence). CDR3 in amino acids: CASSQVGETQYF. CDR3 in DNA: TGTGCCAGCAGCCAAGTAGGGGAGACCCAGTACTTC.

CDR3 in amino acids: CASSYPPGLGYGYTF. In DNA form, the CDR3 reads TGTGCCAGCAGTTACCCCCCAGGGTTAGGCTATGGCTACACCTTC. The chain couples TRBV6-2 or TRBV6-3 to TRBJ1-2; a possible D gene is TRBD1 (5 bases). The germline V gene has CDR1 MNHEY and CDR2 SVGEGT. The CDR3 runs 15 residues. Deletions cut 2 bases from V and 4 bases from J, with 14 bases between.

J is TRBJ2-7 and V is TRBV27; D is perhaps TRBD2 (5 bases). CDR1 and CDR2 from the germline V gene are MNHEY and SMNVEV (reference sequence). Trimming took 2 bases from V and 5 from J, leaving 7 bases between them. The CDR3 sequence is 12 residues long. The DNA of the CDR3 is TGTGCCAGCAGTTTAACGGGGAACGAGCAGTACTTC. Translation: CASSLTGNEQYF.

The chain combines TRBV7-9 with TRBJ2-7; a possible D gene is TRBD1 (5 bases). V lost 1 base and J lost 5, with 9 bases in between. The germline V gene has CDR1 SEHNR and CDR2 FQNEAQ (reference sequence). This CDR3 contains 13 residues. In DNA form, the CDR3 reads TGTGCCAGCAGCTTAGTTTCAGGGAACGAGCAGTACTTC. As protein: CASSLVSGNEQYF.

The V and J genes are TRBV3-1 (or the pseudogene TRBV3-2) and TRBJ2-2; D is possibly TRBD1 (6 bases). Germline values: CDR1 LGHDT, CDR2 YNNKEL (reference sequence). V lost 0 bases, J lost 4 bases, and 15 bases lay in between. The CDR3 length is 17 residues. CDR3 sequence reads: CASSQDLKQGPTGELFF. CDR3 DNA: TGTGCCAGCAGCCAAGATTTGAAACAGGGCCCCACCGGGGAGCTGTTTTTT.

The rearrangement uses TRBV7-2 and TRBJ2-1, with 7 bases lining up with TRBD1. CDR3 size: 14 residues. Unmatched junction bases numbered 8, after V lost 3 bases and J lost 9 bases. Germline V CDR1 and CDR2: SGHTA, FQGNSA. The CDR3, as DNA: TGTGCCAGCAGCTTGCGTCGGGACAGAGCTGAGCAGTTCTTC. Protein: CASSLRRDRAEQFF.

This sequence joins TRBV12-5 and TRBJ2-1; the D is unclear. There are 15 residues in the CDR3. Germline-derived CDR1 and CDR2 are LGHNT and FRNRAP. The V end lost 1 base, the J end lost 7 bases, and 14 bases lay between the germline ends. The DNA for the CDR3 is TGTGCTAGTGGTTTGGCCCCCTCGTTTGGAAATGAGCAGTTCTTC. It encodes CASGLAPSFGNEQFF.

The chain is built from TRBV7-3 and TRBJ2-1, with 11 bases fitting TRBD2. J was trimmed by 6 bases and V by 5 bases; bases with no gene match: 3. The germline CDR1 and CDR2 sequences are SGHTA and FQGTGA. CDR3 length: 14 residues. The CDR3 DNA follows: TGTGCCAGCAGCACCGGGACTAGCGGCAATGAGCAGTTCTTC. Protein product: CASSTGTSGNEQFF.

The V gene is TRBV3-1 (or the pseudogene TRBV3-2), the J gene TRBJ1-4, with D perhaps TRBD1 (5 bases). Between the trimmed V and J ends, which lost 3 bases and 14 bases, there was a span of 19 bases. The CDR3 has 14 amino acids. Germline loops: CDR1 LGHDT, CDR2 YNNKEL (reference sequence). The CDR3 is CASSHLGGEYTLFF. The DNA of the CDR3 is TGTGCCAGCAGCCATCTTGGAGGGGAATATACCCTGTTTTTT.

Comments on this clone: The same CDR3 arises from other DNA sequences in this sample as well. The genes are TRBV29-1 and TRBJ1-2; D is uncertain. The CDR3 runs 14 residues. Germline CDR1 reads SQVTM; CDR2 reads ANQGSEA. V was trimmed by 3 bases and J by 0 bases, leaving 11 bases between them. This CDR3 reads CSVERQTTNYGYTF. The CDR3 DNA sequence: TGCAGCGTTGAGAGGCAGACTACTAACTATGGCTACACCTTC.

The chain is built from TRBV7-9 and TRBJ2-2; D call uncertain. Germline V CDR1 and CDR2: SEHNR, FQNEAQ (reference sequence). The CDR3 contains 13 residues. Between the trimmed V and J ends, which lost 3 bases and 5 bases, there was a span of 7 bases. The CDR3 DNA reads TGTGCCAGCAGCTTTCAATCTACCGGGGAGCTGTTTTTT. This sequence encodes CASSFQSTGELFF.

This CDR3 reads CASSEKPGTGSNTIYF. Written as DNA, the CDR3 is TGTGCCAGCAGTGAAAAACCCGGGACAGGGTCAAACACCATATATTTT. This rearrangement joins TRBV6-1 to TRBJ1-3; 9 bases map to TRBD1. The trim removed 2 bases at V and 6 bases at J, leaving 8 bases unmatched. The germline gives CDR1 MNHNS, CDR2 SASEGT. The CDR3 length is 16 residues.

The count of this clone is one. The chain is built from TRBV18 and TRBJ1-4; a possible D gene is TRBD1 (5 bases). V gave up 5 bases and J gave up 7 bases, with 14 bases separating them. The CDR3 runs 14 residues. The germline CDR1 and CDR2 sequences are KGHSH and LQKENI. The CDR3 nucleotides are TGTGCCAGCTCATCCGTACTGGGGGGTGAAAAACTGTTTTTT. Protein: CASSSVLGGEKLFF.

The rearrangement links TRBV9 to TRBJ1-4; a weak D match, TRBD1 (6 bases). CDR3 size: 14 residues. V dropped 3 bases and J dropped 7 bases, with 13 bases sitting between them. Looked up from germline, CDR1 is SGDLS and CDR2 is YYNGEE. DNA for the CDR3: TGTGCCAGCAGCGGGCCCGGGACACGTGAAAAACTGTTTTTT. Residues: CASSGPGTREKLFF.

The CDR3 nucleotides are TGTGTCACGCTCACCGGGACGAGCAATGAGCAGTTCTTC. Translating it yields CVTLTGTSNEQFF. The V and J genes are TRBV5-4 and TRBJ2-1; the D call may be TRBD1 or TRBD2 (5 bases each). Per germline, CDR1 SGHNT and CDR2 YYREEE (reference sequence). CDR3 length: 13 amino acids.

The rearrangement links TRBV5-4 to TRBJ2-2; 13 bases match TRBD2. Germline CDR1 is SGHNT and CDR2 is YYREEE (reference sequence). V was clipped by 7 bases and J by 6 bases; unmatched bases: 3. CDR3 length equals 14 residues. CDR3 DNA sequence: TGTGCCAGCTCACTAGCGGGGGGGCCCGGGGAGCTGTTTTTT. It translates to CASSLAGGPGELFF.

The chain combines TRBV28 with TRBJ2-2, with 9 bases fitting TRBD1. The trim removed 2 bases at V and 4 bases at J, leaving 8 bases unmatched. From germline, CDR1 is MDHEN and CDR2 SYDVKM. CDR3 size: 17 residues. CDR3 sequence: CASSLPGTGLGTGELFF. The DNA for the CDR3 is TGTGCCAGCAGTTTACCCGGGACAGGGTTAGGCACCGGGGAGCTGTTTTTT. The full variable domain, its missing parts supplied by reference TRBV28 and TRBJ2-2, is DVKVTQSSRYLVKRTGEKVFLECVQDMDHENMFWYRQDPGLGLRLIYFSYDVKMKEKGDIPEGYSVSREKKERFSLILESASTNQTSMYLCASSLPGTGLGTGELFFGEGSRLTVL.

The chain joins TRBV3-1 (or the pseudogene TRBV3-2) to TRBJ1-2; D uncertain. This CDR3 has 12 residues. Germline V gene lookup returns CDR1 LGHDT and CDR2 YNNKEL (reference sequence). V was clipped by 1 base and J by 6 bases, with 6 bases between them. The CDR3 bases are TGTGCCAGCAGCCAAGTGTCCCATGGCTACACCTTC. Residues: CASSQVSHGYTF.

The chain joins TRBV6-5 to TRBJ1-6; perhaps TRBD1 as D (6 bases). The germline V gene encodes CDR1 MNHEY and CDR2 SVGAGI. The V gene lost 1 base and the J gene lost 8 bases, with 9 bases spanning the gap. The CDR3 is made up of 14 amino acids. The CDR3 is CASSYYREDSPLHF. CDR3 in DNA: TGTGCCAGCAGTTACTACAGGGAGGATTCACCCCTCCACTTT.

V is TRBV27 and J is TRBJ2-1; 11 nucleotides line up with TRBD2. Germline CDR1 and CDR2: MNHEY and SMNVEV (reference sequence). This CDR3 is 18 amino acids long. The trim removed 2 bases at V and 4 bases at J, leaving 10 bases unmatched. The CDR3 bases are TGTGCCAGCAGTTTAAGGCTAGCGGGAGGCTCCCCTTACAATGAGCAGTTCTTC. Amino acid sequence: CASSLRLAGGSPYNEQFF.

The V gene is TRBV30, the J gene TRBJ1-3; 7 nucleotides align to TRBD1. The germline V gene encodes CDR1 GTSNPN and CDR2 SVGIG (reference sequence). J gave up 5 bases and V 0 bases, and 4 bases lay outside the gene matches. This CDR3 contains 14 residues. In nucleotides, the CDR3 is TGTGCCTGGAGTGTAGGGGACAGCAGAAACACCATATATTTT. It is translated as CAWSVGDSRNTIYF.

The rearrangement links TRBV15 to TRBJ1-4; D is unclear. CDR1 is LNHNV, CDR2 YYDKDF, per germline (reference sequence). Trimming pared 0 bases from V and 3 bases from J, leaving 11 bases between. This CDR3 has 16 residues. CDR3 in DNA: TGTGCCACCAGCAGAGAACTCGGGGTGCCTAATGAAAAACTGTTTTTT. Protein sequence: CATSRELGVPNEKLFF.

The rearrangement links TRBV16 to TRBJ2-1, with D perhaps matching TRBD1 (6 bases). Germline CDR1 is KGHSY and CDR2 is FQNENV. The CDR3 loop spans 13 amino acids. V was trimmed by 5 bases and J by 5 bases, leaving 10 bases between them. CDR3 loop: CASSFRQDNEQFF. The DNA of the CDR3 is TGTGCCAGCAGCTTTCGACAGGACAATGAGCAGTTCTTC.

The chain combines TRBV2 with TRBJ2-3; 11 bases are a match to TRBD2. With V trimmed by 8 bases and J by 3 bases, 13 bases remained unmatched. The CDR3 loop spans 17 amino acids. Germline CDR1 is SNHLY and CDR2 is FYNNEI. In nucleotides, the CDR3 is TGTGCCAGCGGCCGACGAGGCGGGACTAGCGGTACAGATACGCAGTATTTT. As protein: CASGRRGGTSGTDTQYF.

The chain has TRBV6-5 and TRBJ2-3, with 10 bases matching TRBD1. V was clipped by 7 bases and J by 1 base; unmatched bases: 5. This CDR3 region has 15 residues. CDR1 and CDR2 (germline): MNHEY, SVGAGI. CDR3 sequence: CASISGTGGTDTQYF. DNA of the CDR3: TGTGCCAGCATTTCCGGGACAGGGGGCACAGATACGCAGTATTTT.